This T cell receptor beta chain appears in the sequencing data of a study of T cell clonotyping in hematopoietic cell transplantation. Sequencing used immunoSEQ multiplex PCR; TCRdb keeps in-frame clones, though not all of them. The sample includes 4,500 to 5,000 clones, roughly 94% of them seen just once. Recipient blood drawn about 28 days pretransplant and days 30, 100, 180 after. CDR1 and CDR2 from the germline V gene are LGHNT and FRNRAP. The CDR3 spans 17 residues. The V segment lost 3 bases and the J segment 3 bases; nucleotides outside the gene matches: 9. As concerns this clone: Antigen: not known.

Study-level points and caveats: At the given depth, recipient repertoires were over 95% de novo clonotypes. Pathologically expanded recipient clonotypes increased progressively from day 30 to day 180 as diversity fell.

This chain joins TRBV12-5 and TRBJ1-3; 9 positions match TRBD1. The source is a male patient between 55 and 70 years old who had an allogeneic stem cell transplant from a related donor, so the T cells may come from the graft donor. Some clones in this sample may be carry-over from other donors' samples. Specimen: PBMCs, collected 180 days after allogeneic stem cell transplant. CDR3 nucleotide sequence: TGTGCTAGTGGTTTCTTCTCCGGGACAGGGCTTGGAAACACCATATATTTT. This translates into CASGFFSGTGLGNTIYF. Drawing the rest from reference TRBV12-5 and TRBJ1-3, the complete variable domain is DARVTQTPRHKVTEMGQEVTMRCQPILGHNTVFWYRQTMMQGLELLAYFRNRAPLDDSGMPKDRFSAEMPDATLATLKIQPSEPRDSAVYFCASGFFSGTGLGNTIYFGEGSWLTVV.